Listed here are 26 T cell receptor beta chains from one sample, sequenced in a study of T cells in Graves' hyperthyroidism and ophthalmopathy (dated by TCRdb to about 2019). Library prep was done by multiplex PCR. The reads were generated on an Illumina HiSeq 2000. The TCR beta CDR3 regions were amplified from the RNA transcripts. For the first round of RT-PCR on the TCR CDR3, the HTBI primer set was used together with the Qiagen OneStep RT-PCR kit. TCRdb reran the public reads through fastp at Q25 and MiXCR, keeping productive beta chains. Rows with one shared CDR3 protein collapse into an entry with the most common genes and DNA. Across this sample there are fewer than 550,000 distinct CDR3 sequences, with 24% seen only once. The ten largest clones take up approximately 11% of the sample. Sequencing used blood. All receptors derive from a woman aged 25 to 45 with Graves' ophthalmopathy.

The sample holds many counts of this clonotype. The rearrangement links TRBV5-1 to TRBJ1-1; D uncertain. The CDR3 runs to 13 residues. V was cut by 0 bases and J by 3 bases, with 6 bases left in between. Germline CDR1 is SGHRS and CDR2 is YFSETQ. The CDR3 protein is CASSLGRDTEAFF. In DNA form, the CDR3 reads TGCGCCAGCAGCTTGGGTCGAGACACTGAAGCTTTCTTT.

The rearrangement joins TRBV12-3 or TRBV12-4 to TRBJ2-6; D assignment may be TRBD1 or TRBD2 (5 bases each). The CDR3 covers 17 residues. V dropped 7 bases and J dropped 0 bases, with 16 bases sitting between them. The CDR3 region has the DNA TGTGCCAGCACCTCCTGGGACCGTAGCTCTGGGGCCAACGTCCTGACTTTC. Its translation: CASTSWDRSSGANVLTF.

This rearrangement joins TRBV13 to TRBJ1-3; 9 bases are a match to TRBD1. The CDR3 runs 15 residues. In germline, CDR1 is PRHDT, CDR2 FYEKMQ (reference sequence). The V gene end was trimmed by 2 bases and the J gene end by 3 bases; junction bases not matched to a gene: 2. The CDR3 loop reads CASSLKDRGGNTIYF. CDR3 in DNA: TGTGCCAGCAGCTTAAAGGACAGGGGTGGAAACACCATATATTTT.

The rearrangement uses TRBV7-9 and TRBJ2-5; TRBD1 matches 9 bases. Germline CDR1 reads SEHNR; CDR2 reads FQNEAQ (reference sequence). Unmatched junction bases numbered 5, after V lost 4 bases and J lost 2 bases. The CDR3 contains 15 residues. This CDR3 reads CASSYPGTGQETQYF. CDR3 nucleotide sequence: TGTGCCAGCAGCTACCCCGGGACAGGGCAAGAGACCCAGTACTTC.

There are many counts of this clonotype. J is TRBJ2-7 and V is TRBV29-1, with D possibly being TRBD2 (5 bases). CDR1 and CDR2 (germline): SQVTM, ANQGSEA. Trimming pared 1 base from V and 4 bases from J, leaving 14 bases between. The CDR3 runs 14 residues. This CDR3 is CSVEAPAGEYEQYF. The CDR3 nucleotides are TGCAGCGTTGAAGCCCCCGCCGGGGAGTACGAGCAGTACTTC.

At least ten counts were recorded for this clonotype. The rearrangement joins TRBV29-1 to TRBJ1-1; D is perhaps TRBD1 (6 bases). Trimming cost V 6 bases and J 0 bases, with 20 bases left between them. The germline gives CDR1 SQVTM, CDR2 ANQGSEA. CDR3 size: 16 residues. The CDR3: CSVIPTGGGMNTEAFF. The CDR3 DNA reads TGCAGCGTCATCCCGACAGGCGGTGGGATGAACACTGAAGCTTTCTTT. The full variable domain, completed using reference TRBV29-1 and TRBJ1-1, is SAVISQKPSRDICQRGTSLTIQCQVDSQVTMMFWYRQQPGQSLTLIATANQGSEATYESGFVIDKFPISRPNLTFSTLTVSNMSPEDSSIYLCSVIPTGGGMNTEAFFGQGTRLTVV.

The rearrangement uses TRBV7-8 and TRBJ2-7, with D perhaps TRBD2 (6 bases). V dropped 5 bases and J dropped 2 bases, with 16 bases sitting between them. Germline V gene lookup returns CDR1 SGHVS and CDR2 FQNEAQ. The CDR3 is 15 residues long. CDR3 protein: CASSRSGRGPYEQYF. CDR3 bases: TGTGCCAGCAGCCGATCTGGGCGGGGACCCTACGAGCAGTACTTC. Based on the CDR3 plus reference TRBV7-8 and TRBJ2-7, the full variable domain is GAGVSQSPRYKVAKRGQDVALRCDPISGHVSLFWYQQALGQGPEFLTYFQNEAQLDKSGLPSDRFFAERPEGSVSTLKIQRTQQEDSAVYLCASSRSGRGPYEQYFGPGTRLTVT.

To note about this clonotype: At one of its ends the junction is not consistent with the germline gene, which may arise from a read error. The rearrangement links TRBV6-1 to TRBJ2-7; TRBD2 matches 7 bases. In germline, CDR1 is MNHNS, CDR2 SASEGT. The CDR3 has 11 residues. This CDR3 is CALGGCYEQYF. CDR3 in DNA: TGCGCCCTCGGGGGGTGCTACGAGCAGTACTTC.

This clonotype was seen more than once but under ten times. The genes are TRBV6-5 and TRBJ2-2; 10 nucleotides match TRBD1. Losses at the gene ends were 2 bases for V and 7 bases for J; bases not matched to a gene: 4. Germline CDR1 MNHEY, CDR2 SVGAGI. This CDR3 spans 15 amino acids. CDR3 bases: TGTGCCAGCAGTTACGGGACAGGGGATGGCGGGGAGCTGTTTTTT. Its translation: CASSYGTGDGGELFF.

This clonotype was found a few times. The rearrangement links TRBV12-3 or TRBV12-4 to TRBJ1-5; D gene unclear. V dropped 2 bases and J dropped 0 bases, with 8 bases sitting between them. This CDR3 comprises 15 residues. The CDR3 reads CASSLSEVSNQPQHF. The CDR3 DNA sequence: TGTGCCAGCAGTTTATCAGAAGTTAGCAATCAGCCCCAGCATTTT.

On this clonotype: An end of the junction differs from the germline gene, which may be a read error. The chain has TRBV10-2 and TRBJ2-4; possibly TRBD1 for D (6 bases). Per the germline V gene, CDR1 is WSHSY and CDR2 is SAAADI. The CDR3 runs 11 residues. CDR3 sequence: CASGTGSIKYF. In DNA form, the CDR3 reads TGCGCCAGCGGCACAGGGAGCATTAAGTACTTC.

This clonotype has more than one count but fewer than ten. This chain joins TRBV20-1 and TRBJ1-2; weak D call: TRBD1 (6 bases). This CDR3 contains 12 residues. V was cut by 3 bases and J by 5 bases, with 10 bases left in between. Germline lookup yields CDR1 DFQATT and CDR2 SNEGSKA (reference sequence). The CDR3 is CSASLTGYGYTF. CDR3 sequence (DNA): TGCAGTGCTAGCCTCACAGGGTATGGCTACACCTTC.

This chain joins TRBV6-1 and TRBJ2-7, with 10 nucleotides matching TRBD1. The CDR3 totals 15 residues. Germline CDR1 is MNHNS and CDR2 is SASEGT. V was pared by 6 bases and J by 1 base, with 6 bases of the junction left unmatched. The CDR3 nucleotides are TGTGCCAGCAGGGGCCGGGACAGGGGATCCTACGAGCAGTACTTC. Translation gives CASRGRDRGSYEQYF.

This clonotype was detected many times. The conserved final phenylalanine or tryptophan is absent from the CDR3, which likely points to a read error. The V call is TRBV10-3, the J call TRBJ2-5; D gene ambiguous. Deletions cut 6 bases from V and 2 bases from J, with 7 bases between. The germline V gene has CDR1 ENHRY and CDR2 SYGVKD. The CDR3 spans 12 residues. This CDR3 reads CAISPSQETQYL. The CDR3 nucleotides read TGTGCCATCAGCCCCTCTCAAGAGACCCAGTACCTC.

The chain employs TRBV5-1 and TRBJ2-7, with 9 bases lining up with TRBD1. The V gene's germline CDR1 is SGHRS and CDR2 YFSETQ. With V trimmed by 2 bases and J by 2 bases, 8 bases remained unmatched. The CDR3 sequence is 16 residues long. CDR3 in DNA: TGCGCCAGCAGCTTTCTGGGGGGGACAGGGACCTACGAGCAGTACTTC. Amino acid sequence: CASSFLGGTGTYEQYF.

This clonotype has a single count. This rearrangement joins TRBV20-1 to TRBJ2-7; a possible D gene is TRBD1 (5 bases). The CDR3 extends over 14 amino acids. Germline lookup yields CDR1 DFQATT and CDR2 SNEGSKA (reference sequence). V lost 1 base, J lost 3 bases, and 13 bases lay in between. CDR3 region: CSARGTGRNYEQYF. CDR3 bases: TGCAGTGCTAGAGGTACAGGACGAAACTACGAGCAGTACTTC.

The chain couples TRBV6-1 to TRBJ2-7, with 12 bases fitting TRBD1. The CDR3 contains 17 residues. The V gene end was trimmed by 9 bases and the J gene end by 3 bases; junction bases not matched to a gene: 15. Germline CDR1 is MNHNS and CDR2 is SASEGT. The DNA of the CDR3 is TGTGCCAGTACATACCCAATAGGGACAGGGGGCGTCTACGAGCAGTACTTC. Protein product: CASTYPIGTGGVYEQYF.

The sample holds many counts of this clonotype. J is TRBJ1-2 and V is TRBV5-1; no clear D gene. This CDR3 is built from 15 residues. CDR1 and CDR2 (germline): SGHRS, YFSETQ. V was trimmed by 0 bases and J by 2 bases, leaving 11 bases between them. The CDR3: CASSLGDGRNYGYTF. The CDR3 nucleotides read TGCGCCAGCAGCTTGGGTGACGGACGGAACTATGGCTACACCTTC. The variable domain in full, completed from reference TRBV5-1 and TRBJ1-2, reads KAGVTQTPRYLIKTRGQQVTLSCSPISGHRSVSWYQQTPGQGLQFLFEYFSETQRNKGNFPGRFSGRQFSNSRSEMNVSTLELGDSALYLCASSLGDGRNYGYTFGSGTRLTVV.

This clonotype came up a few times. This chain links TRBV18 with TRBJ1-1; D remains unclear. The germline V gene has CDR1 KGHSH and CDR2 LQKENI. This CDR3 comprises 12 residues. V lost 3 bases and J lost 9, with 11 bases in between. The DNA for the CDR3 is TGTGCCAGCTCACCTTGGGGAGGGCAAGCTTTCTTT. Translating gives CASSPWGGQAFF.

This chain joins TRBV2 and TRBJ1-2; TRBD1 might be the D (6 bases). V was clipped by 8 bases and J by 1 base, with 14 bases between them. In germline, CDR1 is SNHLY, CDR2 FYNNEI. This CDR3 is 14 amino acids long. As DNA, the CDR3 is TGTGCCAGCCTGATGACAGGAAATAACTATGGCTACACCTTC. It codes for CASLMTGNNYGYTF.

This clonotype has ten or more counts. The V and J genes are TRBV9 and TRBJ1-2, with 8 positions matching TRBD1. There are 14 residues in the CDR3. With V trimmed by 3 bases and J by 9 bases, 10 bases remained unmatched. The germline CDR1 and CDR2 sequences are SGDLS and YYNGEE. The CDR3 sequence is CASSAGQGLSRYTF. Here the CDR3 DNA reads TGTGCCAGCAGCGCCGGACAGGGCCTCTCTCGCTACACCTTC. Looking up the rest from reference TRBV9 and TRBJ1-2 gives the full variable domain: DSGVTQTPKHLITATGQRVTLRCSPRSGDLSVYWYQQSLDQGLQFLIQYYNGEERAKGNILERFSAQQFPDLHSELNLSSLELGDSALYFCASSAGQGLSRYTFGSGTRLTVV.

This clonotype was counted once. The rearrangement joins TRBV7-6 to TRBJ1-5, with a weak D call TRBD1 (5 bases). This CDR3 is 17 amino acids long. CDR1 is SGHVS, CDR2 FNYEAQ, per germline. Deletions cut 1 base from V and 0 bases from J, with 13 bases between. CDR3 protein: CASSLGPGPYSNQPQHF. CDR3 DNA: TGTGCCAGCAGCTTAGGCCCGGGACCGTATAGCAATCAGCCCCAGCATTTT.

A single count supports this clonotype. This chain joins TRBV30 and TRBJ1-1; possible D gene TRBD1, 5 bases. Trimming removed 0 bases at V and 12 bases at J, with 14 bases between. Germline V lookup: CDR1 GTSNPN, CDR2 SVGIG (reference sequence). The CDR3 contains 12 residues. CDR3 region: CAWSVRQPKTFF. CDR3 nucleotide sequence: TGTGCCTGGAGTGTACGACAGCCGAAGACTTTCTTT.

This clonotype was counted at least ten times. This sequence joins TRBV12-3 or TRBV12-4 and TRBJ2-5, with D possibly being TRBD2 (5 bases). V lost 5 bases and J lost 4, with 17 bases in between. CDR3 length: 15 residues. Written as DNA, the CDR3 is TGTGCCAGCAGTCTCGACCTTCTGGAGGCAGAGACCCAGTACTTC. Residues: CASSLDLLEAETQYF.

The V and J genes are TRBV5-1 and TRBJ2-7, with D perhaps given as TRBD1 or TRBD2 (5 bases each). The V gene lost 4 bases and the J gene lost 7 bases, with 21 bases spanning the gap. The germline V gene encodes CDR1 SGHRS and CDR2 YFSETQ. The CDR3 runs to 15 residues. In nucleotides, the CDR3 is TGCGCCAGCAGCACGACCGGGACCTCACCGGGGGAGCAGTACTTC. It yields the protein CASSTTGTSPGEQYF. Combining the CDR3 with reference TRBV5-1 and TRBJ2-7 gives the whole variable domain KAGVTQTPRYLIKTRGQQVTLSCSPISGHRSVSWYQQTPGQGLQFLFEYFSETQRNKGNFPGRFSGRQFSNSRSEMNVSTLELGDSALYLCASSTTGTSPGEQYFGPGTRLTVT.

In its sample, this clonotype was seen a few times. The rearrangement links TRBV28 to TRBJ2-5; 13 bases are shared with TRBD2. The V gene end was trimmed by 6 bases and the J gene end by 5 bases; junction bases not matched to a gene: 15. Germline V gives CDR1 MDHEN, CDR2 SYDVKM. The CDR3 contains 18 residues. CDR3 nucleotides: TGTGCCAGCAGGTCACTAGCGGGGGGGTATTTTACTCAGGAGACCCAGTACTTC. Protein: CASRSLAGGYFTQETQYF.